A selection of T cell receptor beta chains follows, all from one sample in a study of OX40 agonist ivuxolimab in advanced cancers. Sequencing was performed with immunoSEQ multiplex PCR; in TCRdb, only in-frame clones are kept and a portion is missing. This table has about 83,000 clones, about 81% appearing once. Sequenced material: CD4+ or CD8+ T cells sorted from blood, taken in a trial of the OX40 agonist ivuxolimab. The source of these receptors is an adult with an advanced solid tumor such as melanoma, head and neck, liver or kidney cancer. CDR3s include the opening cysteine and the closing phenylalanine or tryptophan. Each record gives: J gene, D gene, clone size, CDR3 length, V gene, CDR3 protein, CDR3 DNA. A D gene is named only where the DNA matches it firmly. Rows may omit the clone size; those that give it use once, few, many or a size class.

TRBJ1-3,-,-,14,TRBV2,CASSVVSSGNTIYF,TGTGCCAGCAGTGTAGTCAGCTCTGGAAACACCATATATTTT
TRBJ1-4,-,-,15,TRBV7-9,CASSLVRATNEKLFF,TGTGCCAGCAGCTTAGTGCGGGCAACTAATGAAAAACTGTTTTTT
TRBJ1-1,-,-,13,TRBV7-9,CASSFTMNTEAFF,TGTGCCAGCAGTTTCACCATGAACACTGAAGCTTTCTTT
TRBJ2-1,TRBD2,-,17,TRBV4-1,CASSQAQGSGSLNEQFF,TGCGCCAGCAGCCAAGCTCAGGGTAGCGGGAGTCTGAATGAGCAGTTCTTC
TRBJ2-2,-,few,15,TRBV7-2,CASSLHVLNTGELFF,TGTGCCAGCAGCTTACACGTATTGAACACCGGGGAGCTGTTTTTT
TRBJ1-5,-,-,12,TRBV18,CASSDLQGPQHF,TGTGCCAGCTCAGACTTACAGGGGCCCCAGCATTTT
TRBJ2-7,TRBD1,-,15,TRBV18,CASSPAGTGFDEQYF,TGTGCCAGCTCACCCGCAGGGACAGGGTTCGACGAGCAGTACTTC
TRBJ1-1,TRBD1,-,16,TRBV5-1,CASSLGPGQGNTEAFF,TGCGCCAGCAGCTTGGGACCGGGACAGGGGAACACTGAAGCTTTCTTT
TRBJ2-7,TRBD1,-,12,TRBV6-5,CASTRAGGEQYF,TGTGCCAGCACACGGGCAGGGGGAGAGCAGTACTTC
TRBJ1-2,TRBD1,many,14,TRBV19,CASSIRGRTYGYTF,TGTGCCAGTAGTATAAGGGGGCGTACCTATGGCTACACCTTC
TRBJ2-7,-,-,15,TRBV9,CASSVGDTLTYEQYF,TGTGCCAGCAGCGTAGGGGACACCCTCACTTACGAGCAGTACTTC
TRBJ2-7,-,-,14,TRBV18,CASSPMGLTYEQYF,TGTGCCAGCTCACCGATGGGACTTACCTACGAGCAGTACTTC
TRBJ1-5,-,few,15,TRBV5-1,CASSLSGGGNQPQHF,TGCGCCAGCAGCTTGTCTGGGGGTGGCAATCAGCCCCAGCATTTT
TRBJ2-5,TRBD2,-,16,TRBV10-3,CAISPLLGGGQETQYF,TGTGCCATCAGCCCCCTTTTGGGGGGGGGCCAAGAGACCCAGTACTTC
TRBJ1-5,TRBD1,-,15,TRBV2,CASSGQGVAGQPQHF,TGTGCCAGCAGTGGACAGGGGGTGGCGGGTCAGCCCCAGCATTTT
TRBJ2-7,-,-,14,TRBV5-4,CASSRRGRTYEQYF,TGTGCCAGCAGCCGCAGGGGCCGGACCTACGAGCAGTACTTC
TRBJ1-1,-,once,15,TRBV5-1,CASSLGEPVLTEAFF,TGCGCCAGCAGCTTGGGGGAACCAGTACTCACTGAAGCTTTCTTT
TRBJ1-2,-,-,14,TRBV7-8,CASSPARPNYGYTF,TGTGCCAGCAGCCCTGCAAGACCCAACTATGGCTACACCTTC
TRBJ2-7,-,-,12,TRBV30,CAWSSGPREQYF,TGTGCCTGGAGTTCGGGACCGCGCGAGCAGTACTTC
TRBJ1-6,TRBD1,-,15,TRBV11-2,CASSPGQGRQSPLHF,TGTGCCAGCAGCCCGGGACAGGGAAGGCAATCACCCCTCCACTTT
TRBJ1-1,TRBD1,-,14,TRBV11-3,CASSPRQGGSEAFF,TGTGCCAGCAGCCCCCGACAGGGAGGATCTGAAGCTTTCTTT
TRBJ1-5,-,few,14,TRBV27,CASRGLTSNQPQHF,TGTGCCAGCCGCGGCCTAACCAGCAATCAGCCCCAGCATTTT
TRBJ2-1,TRBD1,-,13,TRBV2,CASNGQEPNEQFF,TGTGCCAGCAATGGACAGGAGCCCAATGAGCAGTTCTTC
TRBJ2-7,TRBD2,-,16,TRBV5-1,CASSWGEGYLSYEQYF,TGCGCCAGCAGCTGGGGGGAGGGGTACCTCTCCTACGAGCAGTACTTC
TRBJ2-5,-,-,14,TRBV7-7,CASSLGPGEATQYF,TGTGCTAGCAGCCTGGGACCAGGGGAAGCGACCCAGTACTTC
TRBJ2-2,TRBD2,-,14,TRBV9,CASAPGGASGELFF,TGTGCCAGCGCTCCCGGGGGGGCCTCCGGGGAGCTGTTTTTT
TRBJ2-7,TRBD1,few,13,TRBV6-5,CASSPGTGFEQYF,TGTGCCAGCAGTCCCGGGACAGGGTTCGAGCAGTACTTC
TRBJ1-3,-,few,15,TRBV5-6,CASSQIQGSGNTIYF,TGTGCCAGCAGTCAGATACAGGGATCTGGAAACACCATATATTTT
TRBJ1-3,-,-,14,TRBV2,CASGRDFSGNTIYF,TGTGCCAGCGGCAGGGATTTCTCTGGAAACACCATATATTTT
TRBJ1-5,-,-,15,TRBV6-5,CASSYSGGDNQPQHF,TGTGCCAGCAGTTACTCTGGGGGGGACAATCAGCCCCAGCATTTT
TRBJ1-6,-,once,14,TRBV30,CAWRVKGTVSPLHF,TGTGCCTGGAGGGTGAAGGGGACGGTTTCACCCCTCCACTTT
TRBJ2-6,-,-,16,TRBV6-5,CASSSVGASGANVLTF,TGTGCCAGCAGTTCTGTAGGGGCTTCTGGGGCCAACGTCCTGACTTTC
TRBJ1-1,-,few,14,TRBV5-6,CASSPRGMNTEAFF,TGTGCCAGCAGTCCCCGGGGAATGAACACTGAAGCTTTCTTT
TRBJ2-3,-,-,15,TRBV7-6,CASSLGRGRTDTQYF,TGTGCCAGCAGCTTAGGAAGGGGCCGCACAGATACGCAGTATTTT
TRBJ2-3,TRBD2,-,15,TRBV5-1,CASRGAGGSTDTQYF,TGCGCCAGCAGGGGAGCGGGGGGTAGCACAGATACGCAGTATTTT
TRBJ1-5,TRBD1,-,12,TRBV29-1,CSAGTANQPQHF,TGCAGCGCTGGGACAGCGAATCAGCCCCAGCATTTT
TRBJ2-1,TRBD1,-,13,TRBV6-6,CAIGTGGRNEQFF,TGTGCCATCGGGACAGGGGGCAGGAATGAGCAGTTCTTC
TRBJ2-1,TRBD2,-,15,TRBV6-1,CASSALAGGKGEQFF,TGTGCCAGCAGTGCACTAGCGGGGGGAAAGGGTGAGCAGTTCTTC
TRBJ2-3,TRBD2,once,13,TRBV4-1,CASSLRETDTQYF,TGCGCCAGCAGCTTGCGGGAGACAGATACGCAGTATTTT
TRBJ2-1,TRBD1,-,13,TRBV7-2,CASSSNRGGEQFF,TGTGCCAGCAGCTCAAACAGGGGCGGGGAGCAGTTCTTC
TRBJ1-5,-,-,14,TRBV5-6,CASSFSTRNQPQHF,TGTGCCAGCAGCTTCAGTACAAGAAATCAGCCCCAGCATTTT
TRBJ2-1,-,-,13,TRBV9,CASSVDQANEQFF,TGTGCCAGCAGCGTTGACCAGGCGAATGAGCAGTTCTTC
TRBJ2-1,-,-,16,TRBV23-1,CASSQTEKDPYNEQFF,TGCGCCAGCAGTCAGACCGAGAAGGACCCCTACAATGAGCAGTTCTTC
TRBJ2-7,-,-,16,TRBV19,CASSKIHSGNDYEQYF,TGTGCCAGTAGTAAAATTCACTCAGGGAATGACTACGAGCAGTACTTC
TRBJ2-7,-,-,14,TRBV30,CAWRPSGTAYEQYF,TGTGCCTGGAGACCCTCCGGGACCGCCTACGAGCAGTACTTC
TRBJ1-1,-,few,12,TRBV29-1,CSVETVNTEAFF,TGCAGCGTTGAAACAGTGAACACTGAAGCTTTCTTT
TRBJ1-1,-,once,15,TRBV6-1,CASSGAKTENTEAFF,TGTGCCAGCAGTGGGGCGAAGACAGAGAACACTGAAGCTTTCTTT
TRBJ2-5,TRBD2,-,16,TRBV7-8,CASSSRTSGTQETQYF,TGTGCCAGCAGCTCCAGGACTAGCGGGACCCAAGAGACCCAGTACTTC
TRBJ2-7,-,-,13,TRBV5-1,CASSPGEQSEQYF,TGCGCCAGCAGCCCAGGAGAACAGAGCGAGCAGTACTTC
TRBJ1-4,TRBD1,once,16,TRBV10-3,CAIGDRARALERKLFF,TGTGCCATCGGCGACAGGGCTCGGGCTTTAGAACGAAAACTGTTTTTT
TRBJ1-2,TRBD1,-,15,TRBV9,CASSSPGQGSYGYTF,TGTGCCAGCAGCTCCCCGGGACAGGGATCCTATGGCTACACCTTC